This passage covers 23 T cell receptor beta chains from one sample sequenced in a study of T cells after yellow fever vaccination. TCRdb ran MiXCR on the 5' RACE reads and lists one entry per CDR3 protein. The table records some 400,000 distinct CDR3 sequences, roughly 6.1% of them present only once. The specimen comprised PBMCs, sampled 5 days after the yellow fever booster vaccination. Receptors were obtained from a man aged 30 to 45 who received the YFV17D yellow fever vaccine.

This clonotype came up a few times. The chain carries TRBV20-1 and TRBJ2-5; D is unresolved. The CDR3 loop spans 12 amino acids. Deletions cut 3 bases from V and 5 bases from J, with 10 bases between. Germline CDR1 reads DFQATT; CDR2 reads SNEGSKA (reference sequence). In DNA form, the CDR3 reads TGCAGTGCTAGTCGTATGGGCGAGACCCAGTACTTC. It encodes CSASRMGETQYF.

At least ten counts were recorded for this clonotype. The CDR3 DNA follows: TGTGCCAGCAGTGAGGGCTCTGGAAACACCATATATTTT. Translated: CASSEGSGNTIYF. The rearrangement uses TRBV25-1 and TRBJ1-3, with D unresolved. CDR1 MGHDK and CDR2 SYGVNS come from the germline V gene. The CDR3 length is 13 residues. Trimming cost V 3 bases and J 0 bases, with 3 bases left between them.

This clonotype came up many times. The J gene is TRBJ2-5, the V gene TRBV7-2, with TRBD2 matching 9 bases. J lost 5 bases, V lost 3 bases, and 4 bases had no gene match. CDR1 is SGHTA and CDR2 is FQGNSA in the germline V gene. This CDR3 comprises 14 residues. The CDR3 spells CASSLASGTETQYF. In DNA form, the CDR3 reads TGTGCCAGCAGCTTGGCTAGCGGGACCGAGACCCAGTACTTC.

The sample holds a few counts of this clonotype. This chain uses TRBV20-1 with TRBJ2-2, with D possibly TRBD1 on 7 matching bases. This CDR3 has 14 residues. V lost 6 bases, J lost 1 base, and 12 bases lay in between. Germline V gives CDR1 DFQATT, CDR2 SNEGSKA (reference sequence). DNA of the CDR3: TGCAGTGCCTCCCAGGGGGGGAACACCGGGGAGCTGTTTTTT. It translates to CSASQGGNTGELFF.

This clonotype has ten or more counts. The J gene is TRBJ2-2, the V gene TRBV11-2; possible D gene TRBD2, 5 bases. Germline CDR1 reads SGHAT; CDR2 reads FQNNGV. The CDR3 is 15 amino acids. V was pared by 8 bases and J by 2 bases, with 15 bases between. CDR3 residues: CASPAPSRNTGELFF. CDR3 bases: TGTGCCAGCCCCGCCCCTAGCAGAAACACCGGGGAGCTGTTTTTT.

The sample holds a few counts of this clonotype. At one end, the junction sequence differs from germline, possibly due to a read error. This sequence joins TRBV20-1 and TRBJ2-2; 13 bases are a match to TRBD2. The germline gives CDR1 DFQATT, CDR2 SNEGSKA (reference sequence). The CDR3 spans 16 residues. CDR3 sequence reads: CCARDLLAGGSGELFF. The CDR3 DNA reads TGCTGTGCTAGAGATTTACTAGCGGGAGGGTCCGGGGAGCTGTTTTTT.

This clonotype was detected ten times or more. The chain combines TRBV12-3 or TRBV12-4 with TRBJ2-1, with 11 nucleotides matching TRBD2. V shed 5 bases and J 0 bases; nucleotides not matched to a gene: 3. There are 16 residues in the CDR3. The CDR3 region has the DNA TGTGCCAGCAGTCCTAGCGGGGGGAGCTCCTACAATGAGCAGTTCTTC. The encoded protein is CASSPSGGSSYNEQFF.

This clonotype has a handful of counts. The rearrangement links TRBV9 to TRBJ2-3; the D gene is possibly TRBD2 (5 bases). The CDR3 runs 14 residues. Looked up from germline, CDR1 is SGDLS and CDR2 is YYNGEE. V shed 2 bases and J shed 0 bases, with 7 bases lying between them. The CDR3 region is CASSVTGSTDTQYF. In DNA, the CDR3 is TGTGCCAGCAGCGTTACGGGGAGCACAGATACGCAGTATTTT.

The V gene is TRBV24-1, the J gene TRBJ2-5; D is ambiguous. CDR1 is KGHDR and CDR2 is SFDVKD in the germline V gene. V was shortened by 4 bases and J by 5 bases, with 10 bases between the two germline ends. There are 13 residues in the CDR3. CDR3 in amino acids: CATSDLMGETQYF. The CDR3 coding sequence is TGTGCCACCAGTGACCTGATGGGGGAGACCCAGTACTTC.

In this sample, this clonotype turned up many times. The chain employs TRBV7-2 and TRBJ2-3; D remains unclear. This CDR3 contains 15 residues. Germline CDR1 reads SGHTA; CDR2 reads FQGNSA. The ends were cut back, 0 bases at V and 4 bases at J, with 11 bases in the middle. In DNA form, the CDR3 reads TGTGCCAGCAGCTTAGCCGGGCCGGCGTCAGATACGCAGTATTTT. Translated: CASSLAGPASDTQYF. Based on the CDR3 plus reference TRBV7-2 and TRBJ2-3, the full variable domain is GAGVSQSPSNKVTEKGKDVELRCDPISGHTALYWYRQSLGQGLEFLIYFQGNSAPDKSGLPSDRFSAERTGGSVSTLTIQRTQQEDSAVYLCASSLAGPASDTQYFGPGTRLTVL.

The V call is TRBV10-3, the J call TRBJ1-1; 7 bases map to TRBD1. Per germline, CDR1 ENHRY and CDR2 SYGVKD. The V and J ends lost 11 bases and 3 bases, in that order; junction bases with no gene match: 9. CDR3 length: 13 amino acids. The CDR3 sequence is CAANRGWDTEAFF. The CDR3 DNA reads TGTGCCGCCAACAGGGGTTGGGACACTGAAGCTTTCTTT.

This chain connects TRBV10-3 to TRBJ1-2, with 8 nucleotides matching TRBD1. The trim removed 4 bases at V and 5 bases at J, leaving 9 bases unmatched. Germline values: CDR1 ENHRY, CDR2 SYGVKD. This CDR3 contains 15 residues. The CDR3 DNA reads TGTGCCATCAGTGCACCGGGACAGGAATGGTATGGCTACACCTTC. Translating it yields CAISAPGQEWYGYTF.

This clonotype has ten or more counts. The V call is TRBV5-1, the J call TRBJ2-4, with D perhaps TRBD1 (6 bases). CDR1 SGHRS and CDR2 YFSETQ come from the germline V gene. Trimming took 0 bases from V and 2 from J, leaving 12 bases between them. CDR3 size: 16 residues. CDR3 amino acids: CASSLVAGESKNIQYF. DNA for the CDR3: TGCGCCAGCAGCTTGGTTGCAGGGGAGTCCAAAAACATTCAGTACTTC.

This clonotype came up a few times. The chain employs TRBV3-1 and TRBJ1-1; D might be TRBD1 (5 bases). Germline V gives CDR1 LGHDT, CDR2 YNNKEL (reference sequence). With 3 bases removed from V and 8 bases from J, the gap between germline ends came to 7 bases. The CDR3 has 11 amino acids. The CDR3: CASSHSGEAFF. CDR3 bases: TGTGCCAGCAGCCATTCAGGGGAAGCTTTCTTT.

This clonotype was seen more than once but under ten times. Here the CDR3 DNA reads TGCAGTGCTAGAAAGCGGGAGGGCCGTAATGAGCAGTTCTTC. Amino acids: CSARKREGRNEQFF. The chain links TRBV20-1 to TRBJ2-1, with 10 positions matching TRBD2. The CDR3 length is 14 residues. The V and J ends lost 2 bases and 7 bases, in that order; junction bases with no gene match: 5. Germline CDR1 DFQATT, CDR2 SNEGSKA (reference sequence).

This clonotype has more than one count but fewer than ten. V and J are TRBV25-1 and TRBJ2-1; the D gene is possibly TRBD1 (7 bases). Trimming pared 8 bases from V and 4 bases from J, leaving 15 bases between. Per germline, CDR1 MGHDK and CDR2 SYGVNS. This CDR3 region has 14 residues. The CDR3 loop reads CASEEGAYYNEQFF. The CDR3 DNA follows: TGTGCCAGCGAGGAGGGGGCGTATTACAATGAGCAGTTCTTC.

The rearrangement links TRBV5-5 to TRBJ2-3, with 8 bases that match TRBD2. From germline, CDR1 is SGHKS and CDR2 YYEKEE (reference sequence). The J segment lost 2 bases and the V segment lost 4 bases, leaving 12 bases of the junction unmatched. This CDR3 is built from 17 residues. CDR3 sequence reads: CASSRGGTLSSTDTQYF. DNA of the CDR3: TGTGCCAGCAGCCGGGGGGGGACTCTATCATCCACAGATACGCAGTATTTT.

The rearrangement uses TRBV4-3 and TRBJ2-2, with TRBD2 matching over 7 bases. The CDR3 consists of 16 residues. Germline assignment: CDR1 LGHNA and CDR2 YSLEER. The J segment lost 7 bases and the V segment lost 1 base, leaving 9 bases of the junction unmatched. The CDR3 reads CASSQALWGGIGELFF. In DNA, the CDR3 is TGCGCCAGCAGCCAAGCCCTTTGGGGGGGGATCGGGGAGCTGTTTTTT.

This clonotype has a count of ten or more. This rearrangement joins TRBV7-2 to TRBJ1-5; D gene uncertain. Trimming shortened V by 6 bases and J by 7 bases, and 10 bases separated the two germline ends. The CDR3 contains 12 residues. Per germline, CDR1 SGHTA and CDR2 FQGNSA. As DNA, the CDR3 is TGTGCCAGCAGTTCGTATGGGCAGCCCCAGCATTTT. Translating it yields CASSSYGQPQHF.

This clonotype was recorded a few times. The chain uses TRBV20-1 and TRBJ2-7; TRBD1 agrees at 7 bases. The CDR3 spans 13 residues. CDR1 and CDR2 (germline): DFQATT, SNEGSKA (reference sequence). The V and J ends lost 4 bases and 3 bases, in that order; junction bases with no gene match: 6. The CDR3 DNA follows: TGCAGTGCTAAACTAGGGGGCCACTACGAGCAGTACTTC. Translated, it gives CSAKLGGHYEQYF.

This clonotype was seen only a few times. This chain connects TRBV28 to TRBJ2-3, with 9 bases identical to TRBD2. V lost 5 bases, J lost 5 bases, and 8 bases stayed unmatched. The CDR3 is 15 residues long. Germline V lookup: CDR1 MDHEN, CDR2 SYDVKM. Written as DNA, the CDR3 is TGTGCCAGCAGTGTAATAGCGGGAGAGCTAGATACGCAGTATTTT. Encoded protein: CASSVIAGELDTQYF. The variable domain in full, completed from reference TRBV28 and TRBJ2-3, reads DVKVTQSSRYLVKRTGEKVFLECVQDMDHENMFWYRQDPGLGLRLIYFSYDVKMKEKGDIPEGYSVSREKKERFSLILESASTNQTSMYLCASSVIAGELDTQYFGPGTRLTVL.

This clonotype was picked up many times. The chain carries TRBV5-1 and TRBJ2-5, with D unresolved. V lost 4 bases, J lost 5 bases, and 6 bases lay in between. The CDR3 extends over 11 amino acids. Germline V lookup: CDR1 SGHRS, CDR2 YFSETQ. The CDR3 coding sequence is TGCGCCAGCAGCGATGATGAGACCCAGTACTTC. Residues: CASSDDETQYF.

The chain carries TRBV5-4 and TRBJ2-5; TRBD1 agrees at 12 bases. Losses at the gene ends were 3 bases for V and 4 bases for J; bases not matched to a gene: 7. This CDR3 has 16 residues. CDR1 and CDR2 from the germline V gene are SGHNT and YYREEE (reference sequence). As DNA, the CDR3 is TGTGCCAGCAGCTCCGGGACAGGGGGCGGGGGAGAGACCCAGTACTTC. Amino acids: CASSSGTGGGGETQYF.